This note documents a single T cell receptor (beta chain) sequence. Its specificity is not known. Reverse transcription of all isolated RNA meant that expressed TCRB transcripts were sequenced. Profiled with immunoSEQ multiplex PCR; TCRdb holds only in-frame clones, not every one. The data show about 240,000 clones, with around 13% seen just once and 0.015% to 0.02% held by the top ten. The data derive from a study of beta chain features in type 1 diabetes. Germline-derived CDR1 and CDR2 are MGHDK and SYGVNS. The CDR3 totals 16 residues. The trim removed 4 bases at V and 3 bases at J, leaving 5 bases unmatched. Study-level points and caveats: Type 1 diabetes patients had TCRB CDR3s that were shorter (moderately but significantly so) in all four CD4+ subsets. It was among patients, rather than healthy donors, that naive, central memory and Treg TCRB repertoires appeared more similar.

Sequencing was done on a sample of naive CD4+ T cells from blood. This sequence was found in a man aged 25-45 years with type 1 diabetes. The genes are TRBV25-1 and TRBJ2-5; 13 bases are shared with TRBD2. CDR3 sequence (DNA): TGTGCCAGCAGTGTTCCCGGGACTAGCGGGAAAGAGACCCAGTACTTC. Its protein product is CASSVPGTSGKETQYF.